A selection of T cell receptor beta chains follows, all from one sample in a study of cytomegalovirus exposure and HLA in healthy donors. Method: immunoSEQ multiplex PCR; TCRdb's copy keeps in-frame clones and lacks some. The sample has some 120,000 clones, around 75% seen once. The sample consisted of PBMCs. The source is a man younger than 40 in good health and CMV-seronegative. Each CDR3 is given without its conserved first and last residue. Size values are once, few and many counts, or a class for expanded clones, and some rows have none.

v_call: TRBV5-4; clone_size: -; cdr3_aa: ASSLALDRGRNEQF
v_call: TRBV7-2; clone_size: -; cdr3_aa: ASSYNSNQPQH
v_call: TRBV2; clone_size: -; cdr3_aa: ASSEAGAGQWYNEQF
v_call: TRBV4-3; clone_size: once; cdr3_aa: ASSQAGVSTDTQY
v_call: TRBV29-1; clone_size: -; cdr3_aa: SVQGAYNQPQH
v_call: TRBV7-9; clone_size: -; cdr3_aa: ASTYTGLNTEAF
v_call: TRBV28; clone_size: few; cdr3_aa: ASSLAGGSYEQY
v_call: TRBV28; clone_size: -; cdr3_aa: ASSPTSIIADTQY
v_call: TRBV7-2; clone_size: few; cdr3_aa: ASSLQFGGYEQY
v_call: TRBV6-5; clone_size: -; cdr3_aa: ASRTTEHYEQY
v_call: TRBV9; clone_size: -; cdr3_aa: ASSARGAYTDTQY
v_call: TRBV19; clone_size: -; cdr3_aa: ASSPGQGAYEQY
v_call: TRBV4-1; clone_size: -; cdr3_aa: ASSQAGQGSTEAF
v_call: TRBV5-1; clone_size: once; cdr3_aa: ASSLGRGGHQETQY
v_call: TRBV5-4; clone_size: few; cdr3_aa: ASSKPGQGFEAF
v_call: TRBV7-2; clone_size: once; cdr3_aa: ASSLGTGVEYGYT
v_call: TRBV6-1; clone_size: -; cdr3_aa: ASSARNGDRWNEQF
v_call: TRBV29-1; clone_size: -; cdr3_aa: SVEMGRSSYEQY
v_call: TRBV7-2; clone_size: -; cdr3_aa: ASSPSGGTYNEQF
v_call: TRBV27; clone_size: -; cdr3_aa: ASSLLPSGKRMGANEQY
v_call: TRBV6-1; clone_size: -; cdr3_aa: ASSEDQGMNTEAF
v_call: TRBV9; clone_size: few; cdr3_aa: ASSAGQGNYNEQF
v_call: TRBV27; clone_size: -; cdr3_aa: ASSIMAAATDTQY
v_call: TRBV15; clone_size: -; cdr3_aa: ATSRDWQGNTEAF
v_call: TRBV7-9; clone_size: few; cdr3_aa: ASSLEGRRGLSEAF
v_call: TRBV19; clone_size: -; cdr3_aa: ASSIGRDFNTGELF
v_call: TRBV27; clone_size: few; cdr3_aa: ASSLFPGTAQPQH
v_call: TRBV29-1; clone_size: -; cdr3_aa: SVAGPARTDTQY
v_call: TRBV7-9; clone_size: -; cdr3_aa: ASSLGLAGGPKNIQY
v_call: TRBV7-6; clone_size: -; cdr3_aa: ASSLRASGSQETQY
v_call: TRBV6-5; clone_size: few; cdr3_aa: ASSTSRDREETQY
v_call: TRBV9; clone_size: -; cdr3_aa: ASSSQIDRGGNEQF
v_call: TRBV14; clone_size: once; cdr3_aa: ASSLGLADTQY
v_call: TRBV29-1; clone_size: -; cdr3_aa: SAQYNEQF
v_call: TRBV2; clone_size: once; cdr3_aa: ASLSTGKYEQY
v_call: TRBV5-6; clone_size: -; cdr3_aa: ASSLGPTENYGYT
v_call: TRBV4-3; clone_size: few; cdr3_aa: ASSQAGRGSDEQF
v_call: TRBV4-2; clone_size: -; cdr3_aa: ASSQDELAPDTQY
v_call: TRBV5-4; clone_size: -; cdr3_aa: ASSLVLAGGTDTQY
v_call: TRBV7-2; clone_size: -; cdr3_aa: ASSLALGGQGVRQPQH